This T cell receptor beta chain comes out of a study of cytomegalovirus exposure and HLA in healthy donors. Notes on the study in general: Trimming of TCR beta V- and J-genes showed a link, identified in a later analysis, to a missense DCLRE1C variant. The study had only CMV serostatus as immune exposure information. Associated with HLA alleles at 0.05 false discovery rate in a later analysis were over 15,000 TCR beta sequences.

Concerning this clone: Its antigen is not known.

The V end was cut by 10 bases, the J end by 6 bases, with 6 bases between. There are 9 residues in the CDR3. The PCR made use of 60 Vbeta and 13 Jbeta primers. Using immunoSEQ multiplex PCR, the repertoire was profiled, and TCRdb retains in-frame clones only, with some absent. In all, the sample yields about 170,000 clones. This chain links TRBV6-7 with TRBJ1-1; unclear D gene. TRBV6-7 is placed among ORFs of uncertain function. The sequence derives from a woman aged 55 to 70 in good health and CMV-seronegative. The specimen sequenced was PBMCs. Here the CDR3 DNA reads TGTGCCACCTCCCCTGAAGCTTTCTTT. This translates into CATSPEAFF.